This TCR beta chain appears in the sequencing data of a study of shared clonotypes between healthy human individuals. The wider study: Samples came from a couple of female and a few male donors aged 18 to 49.

The CDR3 loop spans 14 amino acids. V was trimmed by 0 bases and J by 5 bases, leaving 11 bases between them. Looked up from germline, CDR1 is SGHDT and CDR2 is YYEEEE. Assay execution proceeded at the deep level. Using immunoSEQ multiplex PCR, the repertoire was profiled, and TCRdb retains in-frame clones only, with some absent. The top ten hold 0.39% of the sample, which has 2 million to 2.5 million clones, more than 80% seen once. The chain employs TRBV5-6 and TRBJ1-2; possible D gene TRBD1, 6 bases. This receptor was taken from a man aged 18 to 30 in good health. Some clones in this sample may be carry-over from other donors' samples. The specimen sequenced was naive CD4+ T cells from PBMCs. Stated subset: CD45RA+ positively selected. The CDR3 nucleotides are TGTGCCAGCAGCTTGGTCGGGCAGGGGTATGGCTACACCTTC. Translated, it gives CASSLVGQGYGYTF.